This is a list of T cell receptor beta chains from one sample in a study of identical twins. From the 5' RACE reads, TCRdb called clonotypes with MiXCR, one entry per CDR3 protein. The repertoire holds over 200,000 distinct CDR3 sequences, with approximately 7.1% as singletons. Another study also made use of these data, one on T cells expressing NK-cell markers.

The source material was CD8+ T cells sorted from blood. These receptors originate from a young woman in good health. The CDR3 runs from the conserved cysteine through the conserved F or W. The D gene is left open where the match is weak. The size of a clone is reported for some rows only, either as once, few or many, or as a class for expanded clones.

V: TRBV11-3; D: -; size: few; J: TRBJ2-7; CDR3: CASSSFYTGYEQYF; DNA: TGTGCCAGCAGCTCCTTTTATACGGGCTACGAGCAGTACTTC
V: TRBV20-1; D: -; size: many; J: TRBJ2-1; CDR3: CSAGQALYNEQFF; DNA: TGCAGTGCTGGGCAGGCGCTTTACAATGAGCAGTTCTTC
V: TRBV29-1; D: -; size: -; J: TRBJ2-3; CDR3: CSVEVANTDTQYF; DNA: TGCAGCGTTGAAGTAGCGAACACAGATACGCAGTATTTT
V: TRBV10-1; D: -; size: -; J: TRBJ2-7; CDR3: CASSESRGGYEQYF; DNA: TGCGCCAGCAGTGAGTCGAGGGGCGGGTACGAGCAGTACTTC
V: TRBV5-1; D: TRBD1; size: few; J: TRBJ2-7; CDR3: CASSHLWDSQYEQYF; DNA: TGCGCCAGCAGCCACCTCTGGGACAGTCAATACGAGCAGTACTTC
V: TRBV27; D: -; size: few; J: TRBJ2-7; CDR3: CASSPRQVHEQYF; DNA: TGTGCCAGCAGTCCCCGACAGGTTCACGAGCAGTACTTC
V: TRBV6-5; D: -; size: many; J: TRBJ2-7; CDR3: CASSYGLGDYEQYF; DNA: TGTGCCAGCAGTTACGGTTTGGGGGACTACGAGCAGTACTTC
V: TRBV4-3; D: -; size: many; J: TRBJ1-2; CDR3: CASSQDRRDEDNYGYTF; DNA: TGCGCCAGCAGCCAAGATCGCCGGGACGAAGATAACTATGGCTACACCTTC
V: TRBV5-6; D: TRBD1; size: -; J: TRBJ2-2; CDR3: CASSRTLDRVQTGELFF; DNA: TGTGCCAGCAGCCGGACCTTGGACAGGGTCCAAACCGGGGAGCTGTTTTTT
V: TRBV9; D: TRBD1; size: many; J: TRBJ1-1; CDR3: CASSVTGGTTEAFF; DNA: TGTGCCAGCAGCGTTACAGGGGGTACCACTGAAGCTTTCTTT
V: TRBV9; D: -; size: few; J: TRBJ2-5; CDR3: CASSAGQSQETQYF; DNA: TGTGCCAGCAGCGCTGGACAGAGCCAAGAGACCCAGTACTTC
V: TRBV5-1; D: -; size: many; J: TRBJ2-3; CDR3: CASGRHLVRDTQYF; DNA: TGCGCCAGCGGGCGACACCTAGTCAGAGATACGCAGTATTTT
V: TRBV6-5; D: -; size: many; J: TRBJ1-1; CDR3: CASKVAGVTEAFF; DNA: TGTGCCAGCAAAGTTGCCGGAGTAACTGAAGCTTTCTTT
V: TRBV2; D: -; size: -; J: TRBJ1-1; CDR3: CASRAAGTSAFF; DNA: TGTGCCAGCCGCGCGGCGGGAACCTCGGCTTTCTTT
V: TRBV5-5; D: -; size: -; J: TRBJ2-7; CDR3: CASSLARGGPYEQYF; DNA: TGTGCCAGCAGCTTGGCACGTGGGGGGCCCTACGAGCAGTACTTC
V: TRBV12-3/TRBV12-4; D: TRBD1; size: few; J: TRBJ1-4; CDR3: CASSFDRVGAKLFF; DNA: TGTGCCAGCAGTTTCGACAGGGTGGGGGCGAAACTGTTTTTT
V: TRBV11-2; D: -; size: many; J: TRBJ2-3; CDR3: CASSLVDTQYF; DNA: TGTGCCAGCAGCTTAGTGGATACGCAGTATTTT
V: TRBV27; D: TRBD1; size: few; J: TRBJ2-3; CDR3: CASSPGTGATDTQYF; DNA: TGTGCCAGCAGCCCCGGGACAGGGGCCACAGATACGCAGTATTTT
V: TRBV7-9; D: TRBD2; size: few; J: TRBJ2-7; CDR3: CASSWAGTSFHEQYF; DNA: TGTGCCAGCAGCTGGGCCGGGACTAGCTTTCACGAGCAGTACTTC
V: TRBV27; D: TRBD2; size: few; J: TRBJ2-1; CDR3: CASSLLAGGTGSYNEQFF; DNA: TGTGCCAGCAGTTTACTGGCGGGGGGAACGGGCTCCTACAATGAGCAGTTCTTC
V: TRBV23-1; D: -; size: few; J: TRBJ2-1; CDR3: CVPRFYKEQFF; DNA: TGCGTTCCGCGATTCTACAAAGAGCAGTTCTTC
V: TRBV4-3; D: -; size: -; J: TRBJ2-3; CDR3: CASSLGMVGDTQYF; DNA: TGCGCCAGCAGCCTAGGAATGGTGGGGGATACGCAGTATTTT
V: TRBV6-5; D: -; size: many; J: TRBJ1-1; CDR3: CASSPGEGAFF; DNA: TGTGCCAGCAGCCCCGGGGAGGGGGCTTTCTTT
V: TRBV12-3/TRBV12-4; D: -; size: many; J: TRBJ2-3; CDR3: CASSLTQLDTQYF; DNA: TGTGCCAGCAGTTTAACTCAACTAGATACGCAGTATTTT
V: TRBV4-3; D: -; size: -; J: TRBJ2-1; CDR3: CASSHSEGRFGEQFF; DNA: TGCGCCAGCAGCCATTCGGAAGGCAGGTTCGGGGAGCAGTTCTTC
V: TRBV9; D: -; size: few; J: TRBJ2-3; CDR3: CASSSYPPSRTDTQYF; DNA: TGTGCCAGCAGCTCTTATCCCCCCTCGAGAACAGATACGCAGTATTTT
V: TRBV9; D: TRBD2; size: many; J: TRBJ2-1; CDR3: CASSVPLAGGLNEQFF; DNA: TGTGCCAGCAGCGTACCACTAGCGGGAGGGCTCAATGAGCAGTTCTTC
V: TRBV5-1; D: -; size: many; J: TRBJ2-3; CDR3: CASSLPIAVGGTDTQYF; DNA: TGCGCCAGCAGCTTGCCCATAGCGGTAGGGGGTACAGATACGCAGTATTTT
V: TRBV5-5; D: -; size: few; J: TRBJ1-1; CDR3: CASSSSKALEAFF; DNA: TGTGCCAGCAGCTCCTCCAAAGCCCTTGAAGCTTTCTTT
V: TRBV7-8; D: TRBD1; size: many; J: TRBJ2-3; CDR3: CASRPQGADTQYF; DNA: TGTGCCAGCAGACCACAGGGGGCGGATACGCAGTATTTT
V: TRBV20-1; D: TRBD1; size: few; J: TRBJ1-2; CDR3: CSARDTGGTNYGYTF; DNA: TGCAGTGCTAGAGATACAGGGGGCACGAACTATGGCTACACCTTC
V: TRBV12-5; D: TRBD1; size: -; J: TRBJ2-7; CDR3: CASDLVMVTGGTYEQYF; DNA: TGTGCTAGTGATTTGGTAATGGTGACAGGGGGGACCTACGAGCAGTACTTC
V: TRBV12-3/TRBV12-4; D: -; size: many; J: TRBJ2-1; CDR3: CASSLSVTGYEQFF; DNA: TGTGCCAGCAGTTTATCGGTAACAGGGTATGAGCAGTTCTTC
V: TRBV2; D: -; size: -; J: TRBJ1-1; CDR3: CASSEAGVAEAFF; DNA: TGTGCCAGCAGTGAAGCAGGGGTGGCTGAAGCTTTCTTT
V: TRBV7-9; D: -; size: many; J: TRBJ1-1; CDR3: CASSLVGYTEAFF; DNA: TGTGCCAGCAGCTTAGTGGGGTACACTGAAGCTTTCTTT
V: TRBV20-1; D: -; size: few; J: TRBJ2-1; CDR3: CSARESKAIDEQFF; DNA: TGCAGTGCTAGAGAGTCGAAGGCGATCGATGAGCAGTTCTTC
V: TRBV6-4; D: -; size: -; J: TRBJ2-1; CDR3: CASSDFGGASFNEQFF; DNA: TGTGCCAGCAGTGACTTCGGGGGCGCGTCTTTCAATGAGCAGTTCTTC
V: TRBV10-2; D: -; size: many; J: TRBJ2-1; CDR3: CASASGGNEQFF; DNA: TGCGCCAGCGCCTCCGGGGGTAATGAGCAGTTCTTC
V: TRBV30; D: -; size: -; J: TRBJ2-1; CDR3: CAWSLRDRFELAEQFF; DNA: TGTGCCTGGAGTTTAAGGGACAGGTTCGAACTAGCGGAGCAGTTCTTC
V: TRBV29-1; D: -; size: -; J: TRBJ1-2; CDR3: CSVELGGGNGYTF; DNA: TGCAGCGTTGAACTGGGCGGGGGCAATGGCTACACCTTC
V: TRBV12-3/TRBV12-4; D: TRBD1; size: many; J: TRBJ2-1; CDR3: CASAGQDYNEQFF; DNA: TGTGCCAGTGCGGGACAGGACTACAATGAGCAGTTCTTC
V: TRBV20-1; D: -; size: many; J: TRBJ2-3; CDR3: CSAYLDREGQWADTQYF; DNA: TGCAGTGCCTACCTGGACAGGGAGGGCCAGTGGGCAGATACGCAGTATTTT
V: TRBV11-3; D: TRBD2; size: -; J: TRBJ2-1; CDR3: CASSRPTSGGRDEQFF; DNA: TGTGCCAGCAGCCGACCAACTAGCGGGGGCAGGGATGAGCAGTTCTTC
V: TRBV11-2; D: -; size: -; J: TRBJ2-3; CDR3: CASSSGPDGTQYF; DNA: TGTGCCAGCAGCTCCGGACCAGATGGTACGCAGTATTTT
V: TRBV7-9; D: TRBD2; size: many; J: TRBJ2-7; CDR3: CAVRRAGGLYEQYF; DNA: TGTGCCGTACGACGAGCGGGGGGACTCTACGAGCAGTACTTC
V: TRBV5-6; D: TRBD2; size: few; J: TRBJ2-7; CDR3: CASSRPREGYEQYF; DNA: TGTGCCAGCAGCCGGCCCAGGGAGGGGTACGAGCAGTACTTC
V: TRBV7-8; D: TRBD2; size: -; J: TRBJ2-5; CDR3: CASSLGLAGGGETQYF; DNA: TGTGCCAGCAGCTTGGGTCTAGCGGGTGGGGGGGAGACCCAGTACTTC
V: TRBV6-2/TRBV6-3; D: -; size: many; J: TRBJ2-7; CDR3: CASSFKSGSLFSYEQYF; DNA: TGTGCCAGCAGTTTCAAGTCAGGGTCATTATTCTCCTACGAGCAGTACTTC
V: TRBV7-9; D: -; size: many; J: TRBJ2-7; CDR3: CASSSPVGATSSYEQYF; DNA: TGTGCCAGCAGCTCCCCGGTCGGAGCTACGAGCTCCTACGAGCAGTACTTC
V: TRBV20-1; D: -; size: many; J: TRBJ1-1; CDR3: CSVKTQVSDTEAFF; DNA: TGCAGTGTTAAGACGCAGGTTTCGGACACTGAAGCTTTCTTT
V: TRBV20-1; D: TRBD2; size: few; J: TRBJ2-7; CDR3: CSASSRLAAEYEQYF; DNA: TGCAGTGCTAGCTCTCGTCTAGCGGCTGAATACGAGCAGTACTTC
V: TRBV10-3; D: -; size: many; J: TRBJ2-3; CDR3: CAISESLADTDTQYF; DNA: TGTGCCATCAGTGAGTCCTTAGCGGACACAGATACGCAGTATTTT
V: TRBV4-3; D: TRBD1; size: many; J: TRBJ2-7; CDR3: CASSHGGQGYEDEQYF; DNA: TGCGCCAGCAGCCATGGGGGACAGGGCTATGAGGACGAGCAGTACTTC
V: TRBV9; D: TRBD2; size: -; J: TRBJ2-7; CDR3: CASSGGDSDEQYF; DNA: TGTGCCAGCAGTGGGGGGGATTCGGACGAGCAGTACTTC
V: TRBV12-5; D: TRBD2; size: few; J: TRBJ2-1; CDR3: CASGLGTSLGDEQFF; DNA: TGTGCTAGTGGCCTAGGGACTAGCCTAGGGGATGAGCAGTTCTTC
V: TRBV20-1; D: -; size: few; J: TRBJ2-1; CDR3: CSVREIHIYNEQFF; DNA: TGCAGTGTGAGGGAGATTCATATCTACAATGAGCAGTTCTTC
V: TRBV13; D: -; size: few; J: TRBJ1-5; CDR3: CASSLRAQPQHF; DNA: TGTGCCAGCAGCTTACGGGCGCAGCCCCAGCATTTT
V: TRBV12-3/TRBV12-4; D: -; size: few; J: TRBJ1-1; CDR3: CASRVAGMNTEAFF; DNA: TGTGCCAGCAGGGTGGCGGGTATGAACACTGAAGCTTTCTTT
V: TRBV7-2; D: TRBD1; size: few; J: TRBJ2-5; CDR3: CASSLSDRRRETQYF; DNA: TGTGCCAGCAGCTTATCGGACAGGAGGAGAGAGACCCAGTACTTC